This T cell receptor (beta chain) was identified in a study of CD8 T cells in Susac syndrome (dated by TCRdb to the late 2010s). Regarding the complete study: The study used repertoire sequencing to test whether antigen drove CD8+ T cell activation and differentiation in Susac syndrome.

Findings and caveats that apply to the study as a whole: The number of individuals in the TCR sequencing and HLA analysis was acknowledged as relatively small.

RNA was extracted with the RNeasy kit and about 0.5 to 1 ug was reverse transcribed using random hexamers. The immunoSEQ multiplex PCR assay, which covers 54 Vbeta and 13 Jbeta segments, was used to amplify TCR beta CDR3 regions. PCR amplification bias was corrected using a synthetic template baseline for primer optimization and computational correction. The source study handled its data this way. Only productive sequences were kept, with reads annotated to V, D and J genes according to IMGT and analyzed in immunoSEQ Analyzer. Clonality was calculated as one minus the Shannon entropy normalized by log2 of the number of productive unique sequences. For each patient and control, public and private clones were evaluated among the 100 most prevalent clones. Susac-specific clones were defined as absent from healthy and MS cohorts, about 1,100 published viral clones and other ImmuneACCESS disease sequences. TCRdb trimmed public reads at Q25 via fastp, called clones via MiXCR and kept in-frame beta chains. Every distinct CDR3 protein forms one entry, paired with its most common genes and DNA. The V and J calls and clone size are TCRdb's, not the authors'. In this sample the table shows some 100,000 distinct CDR3 sequences, nearly 95% of which occur a single time. The biggest ten clones account for about 0.14% of the sample.

Points on this clonotype: What antigen it recognizes has not been identified. Per-base qualities were not stored, and no clone one base away is much larger.

High-throughput TCR beta sequencing profiled peripheral blood CD8+ and CD4+ T cells from healthy donors, Susac syndrome patients and multiple sclerosis patients. Healthy donors were included as age- and sex-matched controls. Bulk CD8+ and CD4+ T cells were purified by magnetic negative isolation, while CD8+ TEMRA cells were enriched using FACS. Blood was drawn into EDTA tubes, processed within 24 hours, and PBMCs were isolated by density gradient centrifugation. PBMCs intended for TCR sequencing were cryopreserved in liquid nitrogen and were subsequently thawed in a 37 degrees C water bath. A purity of at least 90% was achieved for sorted or isolated CD4+, CD8+ and CD8+ TEMRA cells. CDR1 and CDR2 were assigned from the germline V gene (reference sequence) as LGHDT and YNNKEL. CDR3 length: 17 amino acids, cysteine to phenylalanine. Left in the record is the CDR3 DNA by itself, 51 bases read in frame from the first base. The V end gives up 0 bases and the J end 7 bases, leaving 10 bases in the junction not matched to a gene.

The TCR sequence derives from a human donor in good health. The sequence links TRBV3-1 to TRBJ2-1; 9 middle bases align to TRBD2. The material sequenced was CD4+ T cells from PBMCs. The DNA sequence reads TGTGCCAGCAGCCAAGATTTGTTGGCGGGGGGGCAAAATGAGCAGTTCTTC. Its protein is CASSQDLLAGGQNEQFF.